One sample yielded the 18 T cell receptor beta chains listed below, sequenced in a study of T cells in Graves' hyperthyroidism and ophthalmopathy. What was amplified from RNA transcripts were TCR beta CDR3 regions. A set of HTBI primers served as the primers for a first-round RT-PCR of the TCR CDR3. From the multiplex PCR reads, TCRdb called clonotypes with MiXCR, one entry per CDR3 protein. The table includes 540,000 or so distinct CDR3 sequences, 46% detected once. Specimen: peripheral blood or thyroid tissue (not recorded which). These receptors all come from an adult woman with Graves' disease, either hyperthyroidism or ophthalmopathy (not recorded which).

This clonotype was seen ten or more times. The germline gene is not matched at one end of the junction; a read error may be the cause. The chain joins TRBV5-1 to TRBJ2-6; perhaps TRBD1 as D (5 bases). From germline, CDR1 is SGHRS and CDR2 YFSETQ. This CDR3 is 14 amino acids long. CDR3 in DNA: TGTGCCAGCAGTCCAGGGTCTGGGGCCAACGTCCTGACTTTC. It specifies CASSPGSGANVLTF.

As to this clonotype: Here the CDR3 omits its conserved ending phenylalanine or tryptophan, so a read error is the likely source. Because the CDR3's place on the DNA is in doubt, the DNA is left out and the CDR3 is given as listed by TCRdb. V and J are TRBV15 and TRBJ1-4. The CDR3 contains 10 residues when both ends are counted. Germline assignment: CDR1 LNHNV and CDR2 YYDKDF (reference sequence). The CDR3 loop reads CATSEHAVPY.

This clonotype was observed a handful of times. This sequence joins TRBV5-1 and TRBJ2-7; 7 bases align to TRBD1. Germline lookup yields CDR1 SGHRS and CDR2 YFSETQ. V was clipped by 0 bases and J by 6 bases; unmatched bases: 9. The CDR3 is 15 amino acids. The CDR3 reads CASSLDSDRAIEQYF. DNA of the CDR3: TGCGCCAGCAGCTTGGACTCCGACAGGGCCATCGAGCAGTACTTC.

This clonotype has a count of ten or more. The chain is built from TRBV5-1 and TRBJ2-7; a possible D gene is TRBD2 (5 bases). The V gene's germline CDR1 is SGHRS and CDR2 YFSETQ. CDR3 length: 13 amino acids. V lost 4 bases and J lost 7, with 15 bases in between. This chain's CDR3 is CASSPGNGGEQYF. For the CDR3, the DNA is TGCGCCAGCAGCCCCGGTAATGGCGGGGAGCAGTACTTC.

J is TRBJ2-4 and V is TRBV19, with unresolved D. The CDR3 loop spans 14 amino acids. V shed 4 bases and J shed 0 bases, with 7 bases lying between them. Germline loops: CDR1 LNHDA, CDR2 SQIVND (reference sequence). CDR3 region: CASSNLLAKNIQYF. The CDR3 DNA reads as TGTGCCAGTAGTAACTTATTAGCCAAAAACATTCAGTACTTC.

The chain links TRBV6-1 to TRBJ2-2; D is perhaps TRBD2 (5 bases). CDR3 length: 15 amino acids. Trimming left V 1 base short and J 8 bases short, with 14 bases between. Germline V gene lookup returns CDR1 MNHNS and CDR2 SASEGT. The CDR3 DNA reads TGTGCCAGCAGTGAAGAGACTACCTCGGCGGGGGAGCTGTTTTTT. Its protein product is CASSEETTSAGELFF.

V usage is TRBV2 and J usage is TRBJ1-2; TRBD1 is a possible D gene (5 bases). The V end was cut by 2 bases, the J end by 4 bases, with 20 bases between. The CDR3 spans 17 residues. Per germline, CDR1 SNHLY and CDR2 FYNNEI. Here the CDR3 reads CASSELSAGYAFYGYTF. The CDR3 DNA sequence: TGTGCCAGCAGTGAACTATCGGCAGGGTATGCCTTCTATGGCTACACCTTC.

This clonotype was seen at least ten times. The chain couples TRBV15 to TRBJ1-5; D unclear. The germline V and J ends were trimmed by 1 base and 1 base, with 8 bases remaining between them. The CDR3 is made up of 15 amino acids. The germline CDR1 and CDR2 sequences are LNHNV and YYDKDF (reference sequence). The CDR3 is CATSRGRESNQPQHF. The CDR3 DNA sequence: TGTGCCACCAGCAGAGGCCGCGAAAGCAATCAGCCCCAGCATTTT.

The rearrangement joins TRBV15 to TRBJ1-4; no firm D call. The V end was cut by 0 bases, the J end by 3 bases, with 11 bases between. The CDR3 extends over 16 amino acids. Per the germline V gene, CDR1 is LNHNV and CDR2 is YYDKDF (reference sequence). The CDR3 is CATSRDYAESNEKLFF. The CDR3 coding sequence is TGTGCCACCAGCAGAGATTATGCAGAATCTAATGAAAAACTGTTTTTT.

This clonotype was observed many times. The chain couples TRBV5-5 to TRBJ1-3, with 10 bases matching TRBD1. The CDR3 runs to 15 residues. The germline gives CDR1 SGHKS, CDR2 YYEKEE (reference sequence). J lost 2 bases, V lost 4 bases, and 3 bases had no gene match. CDR3 loop: CASSPGQGTGNTIYF. Here the CDR3 DNA reads TGTGCCAGCAGCCCGGGACAGGGGACTGGAAACACCATATATTTT.

At least ten counts were recorded for this clonotype. The rearrangement uses TRBV2 and TRBJ2-5, with unresolved D. V dropped 7 bases and J dropped 4 bases, with 16 bases sitting between them. The CDR3 is made up of 14 amino acids. Germline CDR1 SNHLY, CDR2 FYNNEI. CDR3 loop: CASNKGRSGETQYF. The CDR3 bases are TGTGCCAGCAATAAGGGCCGGTCTGGAGAGACCCAGTACTTC.

This clonotype was detected ten times or more. The chain employs TRBV29-1 and TRBJ1-3; TRBD1 might be the D (6 bases). The ends were cut back, 5 bases at V and 8 bases at J, with 13 bases in the middle. The CDR3 consists of 12 residues. CDR1 is SQVTM and CDR2 is ANQGSEA in the germline V gene. CDR3 sequence reads: CSVRGILDTIYF. The DNA for the CDR3 is TGCAGCGTTAGGGGGATTTTGGACACCATATATTTT.

This clonotype was recorded many times. The J gene is TRBJ1-6, the V gene TRBV6-6; 8 bases match TRBD1. There are 16 residues in the CDR3. With 0 bases clipped from V and 8 bases from J, the junction kept 6 bases outside the gene matches. Germline V CDR1 and CDR2: MNHNY, SVGAGI (reference sequence). The CDR3 DNA sequence: TGTGCCAGCAGTTACTCGAAGGACAGGGTGGATTCACCCCTCCACTTT. As protein: CASSYSKDRVDSPLHF.

As regards this clonotype: The conserved phenylalanine or tryptophan is not found at the CDR3 terminus, so this likely reflects a read error. The chain employs TRBV20-1 and TRBJ1-1, with D possibly matching TRBD1 (6 bases). CDR3 length: 14 residues. The germline V and J ends were trimmed by 1 base and 3 bases, with 12 bases remaining between them. Germline CDR1 reads DFQATT; CDR2 reads SNEGSKA (reference sequence). The CDR3 DNA is TGCAGTGCTAGAGTTGAACAGGGCTACACTGAAGCTTTCCTT. Translated: CSARVEQGYTEAFL.

The DNA of the CDR3 is TGTGCCAGCAGCCCCCGGACAGGAGGGGGCGGGGAGCTGTTTTTT. Translation: CASSPRTGGGGELFF. The chain links TRBV7-9 to TRBJ2-2, with a tentative D call TRBD1 (7 bases). V was trimmed by 5 bases and J by 7 bases, leaving 17 bases between them. The germline gives CDR1 SEHNR, CDR2 FQNEAQ (reference sequence). CDR3 size: 15 residues.

This clonotype showed up many times. The chain joins TRBV28 to TRBJ1-5; D possibly corresponds to TRBD1 (5 bases). With 10 bases removed from V and 4 bases from J, the gap between germline ends came to 14 bases. The germline gives CDR1 MDHEN, CDR2 SYDVKM. The CDR3 loop spans 13 amino acids. CDR3 loop: CATVRTPNQPQHF. The CDR3 DNA sequence: TGTGCCACCGTTCGGACACCGAATCAGCCCCAGCATTTT.

CDR3: CASSLPIQGRGYTF. The CDR3 DNA sequence: TGTGCCAGCAGCTTACCAATCCAGGGGAGAGGCTACACCTTC. The chain couples TRBV5-5 to TRBJ1-2; possibly TRBD1 for D (6 bases). Germline loops: CDR1 SGHKS, CDR2 YYEKEE (reference sequence). CDR3 length: 14 residues. Trimming removed 2 bases at V and 8 bases at J, with 16 bases between.

This clonotype was counted a few times. The chain combines TRBV24-1 with TRBJ2-1; no clear D gene. Germline loops: CDR1 KGHDR, CDR2 SFDVKD. This CDR3 region has 13 residues. The V end lost 3 bases, the J end lost 6 bases, and 8 bases lay between the germline ends. The CDR3 loop reads CATSDLDGNEQFF. CDR3 in DNA: TGTGCCACCAGTGATCTGGACGGCAATGAGCAGTTCTTC.